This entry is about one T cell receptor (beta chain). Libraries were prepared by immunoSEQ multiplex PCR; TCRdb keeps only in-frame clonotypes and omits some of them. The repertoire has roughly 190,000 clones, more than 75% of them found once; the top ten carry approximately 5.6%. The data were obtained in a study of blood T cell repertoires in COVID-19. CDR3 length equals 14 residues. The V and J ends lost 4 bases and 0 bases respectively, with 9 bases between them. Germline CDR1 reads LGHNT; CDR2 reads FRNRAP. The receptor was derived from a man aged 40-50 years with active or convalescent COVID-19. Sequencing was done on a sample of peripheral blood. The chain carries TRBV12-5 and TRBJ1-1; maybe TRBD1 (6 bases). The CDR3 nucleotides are TGTGCTAGTGGTTCGGGGACAATGAACACTGAAGCTTTCTTT. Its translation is CASGSGTMNTEAFF.